This TCR beta chain originates from a study of beta chain features in type 1 diabetes. The study's findings and limits: Sequencing the cDNA could make cells with high TCR expression show up more than they should. Insertions were fewer and deletions more numerous at VDJ junctions in type 1 diabetes patients.

Sequencing targeted expressed TCRB transcripts, as all isolated RNA had been reverse transcribed. Sequencing used immunoSEQ multiplex PCR; TCRdb keeps in-frame clones, though not all of them. The profile shows tens of thousands of clones, approximately 48% of them singletons. Trimming at V came to 5 bases and at J to 6 bases, leaving 7 bases not matched to a gene. Per germline, CDR1 MNHEY and CDR2 SMNVEV (reference sequence). The CDR3 has 15 amino acids. Turning to this clone: Its specificity is unknown.

This receptor was identified in a young woman in good health. The material sequenced was stem cell memory CD4+ T cells from blood. The V gene is TRBV27, the J gene TRBJ2-2, with 9 bases fitting TRBD1. Here the CDR3 DNA reads TGTGCCAGCAGTCCAACGACAGGGGGGCCCGGGGAGCTGTTTTTT. Translated: CASSPTTGGPGELFF.